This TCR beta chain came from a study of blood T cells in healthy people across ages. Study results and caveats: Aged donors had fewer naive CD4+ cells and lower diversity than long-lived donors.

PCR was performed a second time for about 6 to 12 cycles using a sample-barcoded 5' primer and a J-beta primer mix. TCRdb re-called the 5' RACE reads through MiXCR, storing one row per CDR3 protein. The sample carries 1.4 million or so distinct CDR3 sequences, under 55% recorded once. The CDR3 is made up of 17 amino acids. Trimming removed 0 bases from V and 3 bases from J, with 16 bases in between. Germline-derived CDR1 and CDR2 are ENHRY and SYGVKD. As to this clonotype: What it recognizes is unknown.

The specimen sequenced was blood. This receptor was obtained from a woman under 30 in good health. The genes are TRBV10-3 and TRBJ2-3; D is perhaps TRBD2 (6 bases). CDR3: CAISESIWGEKTDTQYF. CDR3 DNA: TGTGCCATCAGTGAGTCGATTTGGGGGGAGAAAACAGATACGCAGTATTTT.